The next 29 T cell receptor beta chains were all read from a single sample in a study of blood T cell repertoires in COVID-19. The table came from immunoSEQ multiplex PCR; TCRdb's copy has only in-frame clones and leaves some out. The sample holds tens of thousands of clones, 87% seen once. The sample taken for sequencing was peripheral blood. The receptors stem from a woman aged 45-65 years with active or convalescent COVID-19.

The chain is built from TRBV6-5 and TRBJ2-7; TRBD1 agrees at 8 bases. Germline V gene lookup returns CDR1 MNHEY and CDR2 SVGAGI. The J segment lost 4 bases and the V segment lost 6 bases, leaving 11 bases of the junction unmatched. The CDR3 totals 15 residues. CDR3 nucleotides: TGTGCCAGCAGCCGAACTGGACAGGGCGGGTACGAGCAGTACTTC. Translated, it gives CASSRTGQGGYEQYF.

This chain connects TRBV6-4 to TRBJ1-2, with TRBD1 matching 10 bases. From germline, CDR1 is MRHNA and CDR2 SNTAGT. The ends lost 0 bases at V and 3 bases at J; junction bases unmatched: 7. The CDR3 extends over 17 amino acids. CDR3 DNA sequence: TGTGCCAGCAGTGACTCGGACAGGGGGGTAGTTGACTATGGCTACACCTTC. Protein product: CASSDSDRGVVDYGYTF.

This chain links TRBV6-5 with TRBJ1-1; D unresolved. Germline V gene lookup returns CDR1 MNHEY and CDR2 SVGAGI. Trimming removed 6 bases from V and 1 base from J, with 12 bases in between. This CDR3 has 14 residues. CDR3 amino acids: CASSPVTANTEAFF. CDR3 DNA sequence: TGTGCCAGCAGCCCCGTCACAGCGAACACTGAAGCTTTCTTT.

The chain uses TRBV9 and TRBJ2-3; TRBD1 is a possible D gene (6 bases). Germline loops: CDR1 SGDLS, CDR2 YYNGEE. This CDR3 is built from 15 residues. The V end was cut by 6 bases, the J end by 4 bases, with 18 bases between. The CDR3 spells CASTKTPTGSDTQYF. CDR3 coding DNA: TGTGCCAGCACCAAAACCCCCACAGGGTCAGATACGCAGTATTTT. Filled out from reference TRBV9 and TRBJ2-3, the complete variable domain reads DSGVTQTPKHLITATGQRVTLRCSPRSGDLSVYWYQQSLDQGLQFLIQYYNGEERAKGNILERFSAQQFPDLHSELNLSSLELGDSALYFCASTKTPTGSDTQYFGPGTRLTVL.

The CDR3 is CASSGGGTAREAFF. CDR3 nucleotide sequence: TGTGCCAGCAGTGGGGGGGGGACCGCAAGAGAAGCTTTCTTT. The chain couples TRBV2 to TRBJ1-1; TRBD1 might be the D (5 bases). CDR1 SNHLY and CDR2 FYNNEI come from the germline V gene. This CDR3 contains 14 residues. V was pared by 4 bases and J by 8 bases, with 17 bases between.

This clone has a single count. V usage is TRBV4-2 and J usage is TRBJ1-2; 9 bases are a match to TRBD1. Germline values: CDR1 LGHNA, CDR2 YNFKEQ. V gave up 6 bases and J gave up 7 bases; unmatched junction bases: 12. The CDR3 runs to 15 residues. As DNA, the CDR3 is TGTGCCAGCAGGCACCGGGACAGGGAAGAAGGTGGCTACACCTTC. Translated, it gives CASRHRDREEGGYTF.

The V and J genes are TRBV11-2 and TRBJ2-7; 9 bases fit TRBD1. This CDR3 has 13 amino acids. V lost 6 bases, J lost 3 bases, and 3 bases stayed unmatched. Germline V lookup: CDR1 SGHAT, CDR2 FQNNGV. The CDR3 loop reads CASSWTGDYEQYF. In DNA form, the CDR3 reads TGTGCCAGCAGTTGGACAGGGGACTACGAGCAGTACTTC.

The gene calls are TRBV7-2 and TRBJ2-7; tentatively, D is TRBD2 (6 bases). The CDR3 sequence is 15 residues long. Trimming took 5 bases from V and 2 from J, leaving 16 bases between them. Per the germline V gene, CDR1 is SGHTA and CDR2 is FQGNSA. DNA for the CDR3: TGTGCCAGCAGCGGGGGAGGACGGATGACCTACGAGCAGTACTTC. This gives the protein CASSGGGRMTYEQYF.

This rearrangement joins TRBV30 to TRBJ2-1; 8 bases align to TRBD2. The CDR3 runs to 14 residues. From germline, CDR1 is GTSNPN and CDR2 SVGIG (reference sequence). Unmatched junction bases numbered 11, after V lost 0 bases and J lost 13 bases. The CDR3 sequence is CAWSVPGGAGRQFF. CDR3 in DNA: TGTGCCTGGAGTGTACCGGGGGGGGCAGGGAGACAGTTCTTC.

CDR3 region: CASRGLAENTGELFF. The CDR3 bases are TGCGCCAGCAGGGGACTAGCGGAAAACACCGGGGAGCTGTTTTTT. V is TRBV5-1 and J is TRBJ2-2; the match to TRBD2 covers 11 bases. The CDR3 totals 15 residues. J gave up 2 bases and V 5 bases, and 2 bases lay outside the gene matches. CDR1 and CDR2 from the germline V gene are SGHRS and YFSETQ.

This chain's CDR3 is CASSHGGDWNTEAFF. The CDR3 nucleotides read TGCGCCAGCAGCCACGGGGGAGACTGGAACACTGAAGCTTTCTTT. This chain links TRBV4-3 with TRBJ1-1; weak D call: TRBD1 (5 bases). Germline assignment: CDR1 LGHNA and CDR2 YSLEER. The CDR3 sequence is 15 residues long. Trimming removed 3 bases from V and 1 base from J, with 12 bases in between.

The chain is built from TRBV7-9 and TRBJ2-5; 12 nucleotides align to TRBD2. The CDR3 runs 18 residues. V shed 0 bases, J shed 1 base, and the junction held 6 bases outside the gene matches. Germline V gene sequence: CDR1 SEHNR, CDR2 FQNEAQ (reference sequence). The CDR3 here is CASSLALVLAGGQETQYF. The CDR3 nucleotides are TGTGCCAGCAGCTTAGCTCTTGTACTAGCGGGGGGCCAAGAGACCCAGTACTTC.

This chain connects TRBV10-1 to TRBJ2-5; 10 nucleotides agree with TRBD2. Per the germline V gene, CDR1 is WNHNN and CDR2 is SYGVQD (reference sequence). CDR3 length: 15 residues. With 2 bases clipped from V and 3 bases from J, the junction kept 3 bases outside the gene matches. CDR3 amino acids: CASSEPAGGKETQYF. Here the CDR3 DNA reads TGCGCCAGCAGTGAGCCAGCGGGGGGGAAAGAGACCCAGTACTTC.

This clone occurred a few times. The J gene is TRBJ1-1, the V gene TRBV19; D ambiguous. V lost 2 bases and J lost 11, with 12 bases in between. The CDR3 has 12 residues. Germline V gene data show CDR1 as LNHDA and CDR2 as SQIVND (reference sequence). CDR3 sequence (DNA): TGTGCCAGTAGTATAATTGGGCAGGTGGCTTTCTTT. This gives the protein CASSIIGQVAFF.

V usage is TRBV5-1 and J usage is TRBJ1-3, with 10 bases that match TRBD1. There are 17 residues in the CDR3. The J segment lost 0 bases and the V segment lost 0 bases, leaving 3 bases of the junction unmatched. Germline lookup yields CDR1 SGHRS and CDR2 YFSETQ. The CDR3 DNA is TGCGCCAGCAGCTTGGGGACAGGGGGAATCTCTGGAAACACCATATATTTT. Protein product: CASSLGTGGISGNTIYF. Complete variable domain (other parts from reference TRBV5-1 and TRBJ1-3): KAGVTQTPRYLIKTRGQQVTLSCSPISGHRSVSWYQQTPGQGLQFLFEYFSETQRNKGNFPGRFSGRQFSNSRSEMNVSTLELGDSALYLCASSLGTGGISGNTIYFGEGSWLTVV.

In its sample, this clone was seen a few times. Germline and junction disagree at one end, which may indicate a read error. The rearrangement links TRBV30 to TRBJ1-1, with a weak D call TRBD1 (5 bases). The CDR3 runs 13 residues. Germline-derived CDR1 and CDR2 are GTSNPN and SVGIG (reference sequence). In DNA form, the CDR3 reads TGTGCATGGAGGGAACAGGTGGGCACTGAAGCTTTCTTT. It specifies CAWREQVGTEAFF.

This chain uses TRBV11-3 with TRBJ2-1, with D tentatively TRBD2 (7 bases). Germline V gene lookup returns CDR1 SGHNT and CDR2 YENEEA. Deletions cut 0 bases from V and 3 bases from J, with 12 bases between. CDR3 length equals 16 residues. CDR3 sequence: CASSLDGGQLYNEQFF. The CDR3 region has the DNA TGTGCCAGCAGCTTAGACGGGGGGCAACTCTACAATGAGCAGTTCTTC.

This clone has a handful of counts. This chain uses TRBV7-8 with TRBJ2-2; 10 nucleotides agree with TRBD1. This CDR3 comprises 17 residues. Germline V gives CDR1 SGHVS, CDR2 FQNEAQ. Losses at the gene ends were 5 bases for V and 6 bases for J; bases not matched to a gene: 12. The CDR3 coding sequence is TGTGCCAGCAGCGCCCGGGACAGGGGTTTTGGCTCCGGGGAGCTGTTTTTT. Protein: CASSARDRGFGSGELFF.

CDR3 DNA sequence: TGTGCCAGCAGCCTCGCCGGGACAGGAGTAAGCGAGCAGTACTTC. It encodes CASSLAGTGVSEQYF. The chain joins TRBV7-6 to TRBJ2-7; 8 bases align to TRBD1. Germline CDR1 reads SGHVS; CDR2 reads FNYEAQ. J was trimmed by 6 bases and V by 5 bases; bases with no gene match: 12. This CDR3 comprises 15 residues.

The V call is TRBV3-1 (or the pseudogene TRBV3-2), the J call TRBJ1-4; 10 bases are shared with TRBD1. The CDR3 length is 18 residues. The J segment lost 0 bases and the V segment lost 2 bases, leaving 6 bases of the junction unmatched. Germline loops: CDR1 LGHDT, CDR2 YNNKEL (reference sequence). For the CDR3, the DNA is TGTGCCAGCAGCCAATGGGACAGGGGCCTTGCAACTAATGAAAAACTGTTTTTT. Translating it yields CASSQWDRGLATNEKLFF.

The chain links TRBV29-1 to TRBJ2-6; possibly TRBD1 for D (5 bases). The CDR3 totals 12 residues. Trimming shortened V by 7 bases and J by 4 bases, and 8 bases separated the two germline ends. CDR1 is SQVTM and CDR2 is ANQGSEA in the germline V gene. The CDR3 is CSGRVGANVLTF. Written as DNA, the CDR3 is TGCAGCGGCAGGGTGGGGGCCAACGTCCTGACTTTC.

The V call is TRBV10-3, the J call TRBJ2-7; D call uncertain. Germline V lookup: CDR1 ENHRY, CDR2 SYGVKD. The CDR3 is made up of 12 amino acids. The V gene lost 8 bases and the J gene lost 2 bases, with 10 bases spanning the gap. DNA of the CDR3: TGTGCCATCTCCGACACCCCCTACGAGCAGTACTTC. Translating it yields CAISDTPYEQYF.

The CDR3 DNA is TGTGCCAGCAGCCCCCCGGCAGGTAGGGGTGAAGCTTTCTTT. Amino acids: CASSPPAGRGEAFF. The gene calls are TRBV5-6 and TRBJ1-1; the D gene is possibly TRBD1 (5 bases). This CDR3 has 14 residues. The V end was cut by 4 bases, the J end by 7 bases, with 17 bases between. Germline V gene sequence: CDR1 SGHDT, CDR2 YYEEEE.

The genes are TRBV11-2 and TRBJ2-2; 8 nucleotides align to TRBD1. With V trimmed by 5 bases and J by 6 bases, 8 bases remained unmatched. The CDR3 length is 15 residues. Per germline, CDR1 SGHAT and CDR2 FQNNGV. CDR3 nucleotide sequence: TGTGCCAGCAGCCCTGCCGGACAGGGCGCCGGGGAGCTGTTTTTT. Translated, it gives CASSPAGQGAGELFF.

The chain has TRBV10-3 and TRBJ1-2, with a possible D match to TRBD1 (6 bases). Trimming shortened V by 8 bases and J by 6 bases, and 19 bases separated the two germline ends. The CDR3 contains 14 residues. Per the germline V gene, CDR1 is ENHRY and CDR2 is SYGVKD. This chain's CDR3 is CAIRYSGDVDGYTF. CDR3 nucleotide sequence: TGTGCCATCCGTTATTCAGGGGACGTTGATGGCTACACCTTC.

The genes are TRBV12-5 and TRBJ2-1; no definite D call. The germline V and J ends were trimmed by 9 bases and 4 bases, with 22 bases remaining between them. The CDR3 consists of 16 residues. The germline V gene encodes CDR1 LGHNT and CDR2 FRNRAP. As DNA, the CDR3 is TGTGCTAGCACAGACAATAGAATACTTTTTTACAATGAGCAGTTCTTC. This translates into CASTDNRILFYNEQFF.

The J gene is TRBJ1-4, the V gene TRBV5-1, with TRBD1 as a possible D gene (5 bases). This CDR3 has 14 amino acids. CDR1 is SGHRS, CDR2 YFSETQ, per germline. Trimming left V 5 bases short and J 5 bases short, with 13 bases between. The CDR3 DNA follows: TGCGCCAGCAGTTCCGCAGGGCAAAATGAAAAACTGTTTTTT. Protein sequence: CASSSAGQNEKLFF.

J is TRBJ2-1 and V is TRBV6-5; weak D call: TRBD1 (5 bases). Trimming removed 7 bases at V and 5 bases at J, with 12 bases between. This CDR3 contains 13 residues. Germline V gives CDR1 MNHEY, CDR2 SVGAGI. CDR3 in DNA: TGTGCCAGCAATAGGGGCTGGGACAATGAGCAGTTCTTC. It is translated as CASNRGWDNEQFF.

The rearrangement uses TRBV29-1 and TRBJ1-1; 7 nucleotides align to TRBD1. Trimming removed 7 bases from V and 4 bases from J; junction bases left unmatched: 9. This CDR3 region has 13 residues. Per germline, CDR1 SQVTM and CDR2 ANQGSEA. In DNA form, the CDR3 reads TGCAGCGGTCACAGGGGATTATTCACTGAAGCTTTCTTT. Its protein product is CSGHRGLFTEAFF.